These T cell receptor beta chains were read from a single sample in a study of Ad26.COV2.S vaccination and SARS-CoV-2 variants. Profiling relied on immunoSEQ multiplex PCR, and the TCRdb table lists in-frame clones only, not all of them. The sample includes hundreds of thousands of clones, over 75% seen only once; the top ten take approximately 3.3%. This sample comprised peripheral blood, obtained in a trial of Ad26.COV2.S vaccine versus placebo. The receptor set was obtained from a person aged 18-60 years who received the Ad26.COV2.S COVID-19 vaccine or a placebo. Both conserved end residues are trimmed from each CDR3. A D gene is named only where the DNA matches it firmly. Clone size is stated in some rows and not others, as once, few, many or a class when expanded.

cdr3_aa: ASSPRQGEAF; v_call: TRBV18; j_call: TRBJ1-1; d_call: -; clone_size: -
cdr3_aa: ASSRGLADTQY; v_call: TRBV19; j_call: TRBJ2-3; d_call: -; clone_size: -
cdr3_aa: SVDGSAGRNEQF; v_call: TRBV29-1; j_call: TRBJ2-1; d_call: -; clone_size: -
cdr3_aa: ASSLDRVGELF; v_call: TRBV5-1; j_call: TRBJ2-2; d_call: -; clone_size: -
cdr3_aa: ASSYSDRYYEQY; v_call: TRBV6-5; j_call: TRBJ2-7; d_call: TRBD1; clone_size: -
cdr3_aa: ASSRTLYGYT; v_call: TRBV19; j_call: TRBJ1-2; d_call: -; clone_size: -
cdr3_aa: ASGPRTGDEQY; v_call: TRBV2; j_call: TRBJ2-7; d_call: TRBD1; clone_size: -
cdr3_aa: ASTFGLHYEQY; v_call: TRBV6-5; j_call: TRBJ2-7; d_call: -; clone_size: -
cdr3_aa: ASSQRGADTQY; v_call: TRBV3-1/TRBV3-2; j_call: TRBJ2-3; d_call: TRBD2; clone_size: once
cdr3_aa: ASSIEESNYGYT; v_call: TRBV19; j_call: TRBJ1-2; d_call: -; clone_size: -
cdr3_aa: ASSPGGELF; v_call: TRBV3-1/TRBV3-2; j_call: TRBJ2-2; d_call: -; clone_size: -
cdr3_aa: ASSTRQSTDTQY; v_call: TRBV18; j_call: TRBJ2-3; d_call: -; clone_size: -
cdr3_aa: ASSQRASGGENNEQF; v_call: TRBV4-2; j_call: TRBJ2-1; d_call: TRBD2; clone_size: -